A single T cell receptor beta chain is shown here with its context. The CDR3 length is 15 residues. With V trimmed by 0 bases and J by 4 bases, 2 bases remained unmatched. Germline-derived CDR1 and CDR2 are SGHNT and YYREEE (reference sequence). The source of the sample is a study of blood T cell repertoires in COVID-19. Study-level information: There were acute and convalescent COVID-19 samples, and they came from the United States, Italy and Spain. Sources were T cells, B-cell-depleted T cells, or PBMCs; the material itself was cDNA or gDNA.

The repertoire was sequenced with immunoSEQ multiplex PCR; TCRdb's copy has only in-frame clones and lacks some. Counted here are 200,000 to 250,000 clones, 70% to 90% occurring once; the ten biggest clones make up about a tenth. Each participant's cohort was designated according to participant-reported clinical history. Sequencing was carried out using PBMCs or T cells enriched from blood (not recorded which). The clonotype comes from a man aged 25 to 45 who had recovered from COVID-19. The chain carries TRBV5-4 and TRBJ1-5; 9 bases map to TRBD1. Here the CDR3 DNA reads TGTGCCAGCAGCTTGGGAGGGACAGGGAATCAGCCCCAGCATTTT. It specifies CASSLGGTGNQPQHF. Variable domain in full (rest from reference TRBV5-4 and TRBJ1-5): ETGVTQSPTHLIKTRGQQVTLRCSSQSGHNTVSWYQQALGQGPQFIFQYYREEENGRGNFPPRFSGLQFPNYSSELNVNALELDDSALYLCASSLGGTGNQPQHFGDGTRLSIL.